Sequencing of this T cell receptor beta chain was carried out in a study of T cells in Graves' hyperthyroidism and ophthalmopathy. Study-wide results and limits: Most thyroid clonotypes that were expanded above 0.001 also turned up in blood.

This clonotype was seen a handful of times. Its target is not known. This CDR3 contains 14 residues. CDR1 and CDR2 (germline): DFQATT, SNEGSKA (reference sequence). V lost 6 bases to trimming and J lost 2 bases; unmatched junction nucleotides: 8. Individuals with ophthalmopathy presented a Clinical Activity Score of at least 3, a NOSPECS grade of at least 4 and a duration under 3 months. RNA transcripts yielded amplified TCR beta CDR3 regions. During a first-round RT-PCR of the TCR CDR3, the HTBI primer set was used. TCRdb reprocessed the multiplex PCR reads with MiXCR, giving one entry per CDR3 protein. The sample includes 250,000 to 300,000 distinct CDR3 sequences, roughly a fifth seen only once; the top ten take under 45%.

Sequenced input: blood. This chain links TRBV20-1 with TRBJ2-7; 9 bases line up with TRBD1. This TCR was recovered from a man between 45 and 60 years old with Graves' ophthalmopathy. CDR3 sequence: CSADSGTGTYEQYF. The CDR3 region has the DNA TGCAGTGCCGACTCCGGGACAGGGACCTACGAGCAGTACTTC.